Presented here are 9 T cell receptor beta chains from one specimen sequenced in a study of cytomegalovirus exposure and HLA in healthy donors. Both 60 Vbeta primers and 13 Jbeta primers went into the PCR. Method: immunoSEQ multiplex PCR; TCRdb's copy keeps in-frame clones and lacks some. This table holds roughly 110,000 clones, roughly 80% found once. The sequencing input was PBMCs. The receptors were sampled from a man aged 35 to 55 in good health and CMV-seronegative.

The chain joins TRBV11-2 to TRBJ2-3; 11 nucleotides agree with TRBD2. Looked up from germline, CDR1 is SGHAT and CDR2 is FQNNGV. CDR3 size: 15 residues. V gave up 5 bases and J gave up 3 bases; unmatched junction bases: 4. In nucleotides, the CDR3 is TGTGCCAGCAGCCTGCTAGCGGGGGGTACAGATACGCAGTATTTT. It specifies CASSLLAGGTDTQYF. Combining the CDR3 with reference TRBV11-2 and TRBJ2-3 gives the whole variable domain EAGVAQSPRYKIIEKRQSVAFWCNPISGHATLYWYQQILGQGPKLLIQFQNNGVVDDSQLPKDRFSAERLKGVDSTLKIQPAKLEDSAVYLCASSLLAGGTDTQYFGPGTRLTVL.

J is TRBJ1-2 and V is TRBV6-5, with D perhaps TRBD1 (5 bases). V was cut by 6 bases and J by 5 bases, with 13 bases left in between. Germline V lookup: CDR1 MNHEY, CDR2 SVGAGI. This CDR3 comprises 13 residues. CDR3 amino acids: CASSAGSGYGYTF. The CDR3 region has the DNA TGTGCCAGCAGCGCAGGGTCTGGGTATGGCTACACCTTC.

The table lists this clone with a few counts. The rearrangement joins TRBV6-5 to TRBJ1-1; the match to TRBD1 covers 10 bases. The CDR3 length is 14 residues. The J segment lost 4 bases and the V segment lost 7 bases, leaving 6 bases of the junction unmatched. The germline V gene encodes CDR1 MNHEY and CDR2 SVGAGI. DNA for the CDR3: TGTGCCAGCACCCGAGACAGGGGGCTCACTGAAGCTTTCTTT. The encoded protein is CASTRDRGLTEAFF.

The chain combines TRBV16 with TRBJ2-1; TRBD1 aligns across 10 bases. The germline CDR1 and CDR2 sequences are KGHSY and FQNENV. This CDR3 spans 15 amino acids. The trim removed 4 bases at V and 4 bases at J, leaving 4 bases unmatched. The CDR3 reads CASSPGTGEYNEQFF. The DNA of the CDR3 is TGTGCCAGCAGCCCCGGGACAGGGGAATACAATGAGCAGTTCTTC.

This chain joins TRBV6-1 and TRBJ1-2; no firm D call. CDR3 length: 15 amino acids. Looked up from germline, CDR1 is MNHNS and CDR2 is SASEGT. The V and J ends lost 3 bases and 0 bases respectively, with 11 bases between them. For the CDR3, the DNA is TGTGCCAGCAGTGAGCAAGACTGGGCTAACTATGGCTACACCTTC. Protein: CASSEQDWANYGYTF.

The chain joins TRBV6-5 to TRBJ1-1, with 7 positions matching TRBD1. The junction had 4 bases not matched to a gene; V was cut back by 6 bases and J by 3 bases. This CDR3 comprises 13 residues. Germline CDR1 is MNHEY and CDR2 is SVGAGI. CDR3 bases: TGTGCCAGCAGAGGCAGGGGGGACACTGAAGCTTTCTTT. This gives the protein CASRGRGDTEAFF.

This clone was picked up one time. The J gene is TRBJ1-5, the V gene TRBV5-6; D remains unclear. CDR3 size: 14 residues. Looked up from germline, CDR1 is SGHDT and CDR2 is YYEEEE. Trimming took off 4 bases at V and 0 bases at J, with 8 bases between the two ends. The CDR3 nucleotides read TGTGCCAGCAGCCTACAGCATAGCAATCAGCCCCAGCATTTT. Protein: CASSLQHSNQPQHF.

V and J are TRBV14 and TRBJ2-5; D gene unclear. V lost 0 bases and J 4 bases, leaving 18 bases between the germline ends. Germline lookup yields CDR1 SGHDN and CDR2 FVKESK. The CDR3 runs 17 residues. CDR3 protein: CASSQDVSKNIRETQYF. The CDR3, as DNA: TGTGCCAGCAGCCAAGATGTGTCCAAAAACATTCGAGAGACCCAGTACTTC.

In this sample, this clone turned up a few times. The genes are TRBV2 and TRBJ1-2, with D perhaps matching TRBD1 (5 bases). The ends were cut back, 6 bases at V and 8 bases at J, with 13 bases in the middle. Germline V gene lookup returns CDR1 SNHLY and CDR2 FYNNEI. This CDR3 has 12 residues. The CDR3 loop is CASSQGLGGYTF. The CDR3 region has the DNA TGTGCCAGCAGCCAGGGCCTTGGGGGCTACACCTTC.